This TCR beta chain was documented in a study of somatic mutations in cytotoxic T cells in rheumatoid arthritis. Whole-study context: Flow sorting of some V beta antibody-stained T cells reached nearly 100% purity, with V beta1+ cells also TCRB-sequenced.

With regard to this clone: Its antigen is not known.

The investigators isolated CD4+ and CD8+ cells by positive magnetic bead selection and checked their purity by flow cytometry. Method: immunoSEQ multiplex PCR; TCRdb's copy keeps in-frame clones and lacks some. The sample includes about 8,600 clones, less than 80% of them seen just once. Study findings and constraints: With about 60 patients examined, fewer than 10 had a largest CD8+ clone exceeding 20% of CD8+ cells.

This CDR3 has 11 residues. CDR1 and CDR2 from the germline V gene are SEHNR and FQNEAQ (reference sequence). V dropped 2 bases and J dropped 4 bases, with 3 bases sitting between them. The chain links TRBV7-9 to TRBJ2-7, with D hard to call. The receptor's source is a woman between 50 and 59 years old in good health. Material: CD8+ T cells sorted from blood. The CDR3 here is CASSLSYEQYF. The CDR3, as DNA: TGTGCCAGCAGCTTATCGTACGAGCAGTACTTC.